This T cell receptor beta chain comes out of a study of cytomegalovirus exposure and HLA in healthy donors. Findings of the study overall: HLA alleles were associated with 16,951 TCR beta sequences in a later analysis at 0.05 false discovery rate. A prior analysis recorded that most TCR beta V segments were productive about 90% or about 30% of the time. V- and J-gene trimming in TCR beta was tied to a missense DCLRE1C variant by an analysis performed later.

Primers included in the PCR were 60 Vbeta and 13 Jbeta primers. As processed by the authors: Later reanalysis found 75 million to 100 million unique TCR beta chains, roughly 10 million of them shared. Profiled with immunoSEQ multiplex PCR; TCRdb holds only in-frame clones, not every one. V and J calls and clone size are as listed in that table; D and trimming were resolved from the DNA. The repertoire holds 150,000 to 200,000 clones, around four fifths seen once, with 7.4% in the top ten. A remark on this clone: Antigen specificity is unknown.

V was trimmed by 2 bases and J by 8 bases, leaving 12 bases between them. Per germline, CDR1 MGHRA and CDR2 YSYEKL. This CDR3 comprises 13 residues. The chain employs TRBV4-1 and TRBJ1-1, with a weak D call TRBD1 (6 bases). This sequence was found in a male donor in good health and CMV-seropositive. Input material: PBMCs. This CDR3 is CASSQFYRAEAFF. The CDR3 coding sequence is TGCGCCAGCAGCCAATTTTACAGGGCGGAAGCTTTCTTT.